The subject of this entry is one T cell receptor (beta chain). Specified treatment: preoperative locoregional IRX-2 cytokine immunotherapy. Patients received preoperative, locoregional IRX-2 cytokine immunotherapy in a phase Ib study. This sample is part of a study of preoperative IRX-2 immunotherapy in early breast cancer. Assay used: immunoSEQ multiplex PCR; TCRdb lists only in-frame clones, some missing. The table includes approximately 24,000 clones, around 91% detected once. The sequence was collected from a human donor with breast cancer. Sample: tumor tissue, taken after IRX-2 immunotherapy.

CDR3 loop: CAWSVGKNSPLHF. In DNA form, the CDR3 reads TGTGCCTGGAGTGTCGGCAAAAATTCACCCCTCCACTTT. V gene TRBV30 combines with J gene TRBJ1-6; D is undetermined. Germline V gives CDR1 GTSNPN, CDR2 SVGIG (reference sequence). This CDR3 has 13 amino acids. V was clipped by 0 bases and J by 7 bases, with 7 bases between them.